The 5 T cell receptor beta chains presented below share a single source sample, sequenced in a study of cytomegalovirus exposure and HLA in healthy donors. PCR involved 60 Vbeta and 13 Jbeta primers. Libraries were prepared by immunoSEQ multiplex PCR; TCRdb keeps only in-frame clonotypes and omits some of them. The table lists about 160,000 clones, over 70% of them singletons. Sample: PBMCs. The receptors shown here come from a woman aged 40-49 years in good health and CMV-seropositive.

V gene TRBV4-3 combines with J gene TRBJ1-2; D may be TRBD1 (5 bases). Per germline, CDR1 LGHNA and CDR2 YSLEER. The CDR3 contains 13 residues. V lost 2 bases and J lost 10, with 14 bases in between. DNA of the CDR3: TGCGCCAGCAGCCAAAGACCCCAGACAGTCTACACCTTC. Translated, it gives CASSQRPQTVYTF.

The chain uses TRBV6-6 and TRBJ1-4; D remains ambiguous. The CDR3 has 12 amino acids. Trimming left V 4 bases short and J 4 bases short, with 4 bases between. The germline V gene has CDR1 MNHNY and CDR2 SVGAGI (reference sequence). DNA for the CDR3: TGTGCCAGCAGTTGGAGTAATGAAAAACTGTTTTTT. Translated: CASSWSNEKLFF.

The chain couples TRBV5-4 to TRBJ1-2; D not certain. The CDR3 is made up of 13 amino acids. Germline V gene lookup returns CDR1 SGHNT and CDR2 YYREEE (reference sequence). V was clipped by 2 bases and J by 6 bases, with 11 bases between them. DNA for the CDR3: TGTGCCAGCAGCTTCCCCCCCGGGGATGGCTACACCTTC. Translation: CASSFPPGDGYTF.

The CDR3 region is CASSPGTASNTGELFF. The CDR3 DNA reads as TGTGCCAGCAGCCCCGGGACAGCTTCGAACACCGGGGAGCTGTTTTTT. The chain couples TRBV7-6 to TRBJ2-2; 7 nucleotides line up with TRBD1. CDR1 is SGHVS, CDR2 FNYEAQ, per germline. V shed 5 bases, J shed 0 bases, and the junction held 6 bases outside the gene matches. This CDR3 is 16 amino acids long.

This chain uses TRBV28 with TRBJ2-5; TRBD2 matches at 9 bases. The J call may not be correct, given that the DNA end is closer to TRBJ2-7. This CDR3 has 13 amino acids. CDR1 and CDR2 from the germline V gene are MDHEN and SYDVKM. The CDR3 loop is CASSLAGFYEQYF. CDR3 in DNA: TGTGCCAGCAGCCTAGCGGGGTTCTACGAGCAGTACTTC.